A single T cell receptor beta chain is shown here with its context. No antigen is known for it. TCRdb reprocessed the RT-PCR reads via MiXCR and lists one record per CDR3 protein. This sample has about 500,000 distinct CDR3 sequences, with approximately 16% found just once. This entry is derived from a study of response to subunit inactivated influenza vaccine. Study conclusions and caveats: The study's authors posited that every seasonal influenza vaccination enlists few new T cells.

This CDR3 has 18 amino acids. Germline assignment: CDR1 MNHEY and CDR2 SVGEGT. Trimming at V came to 6 bases and at J to 3 bases, leaving 15 bases not matched to a gene. This TCR was sampled from a man between 45 and 75 years old who received an inactivated influenza vaccine. Source: CD4+ T cells sorted from PBMCs, taken 23 months after vaccination. This rearrangement joins TRBV6-2 or TRBV6-3 to TRBJ2-2; 8 nucleotides match TRBD1. The CDR3 is CASSTTFRGLVDTGELFF. In DNA, the CDR3 is TGTGCCAGCAGCACTACTTTCAGGGGGCTGGTGGACACCGGGGAGCTGTTTTTT.